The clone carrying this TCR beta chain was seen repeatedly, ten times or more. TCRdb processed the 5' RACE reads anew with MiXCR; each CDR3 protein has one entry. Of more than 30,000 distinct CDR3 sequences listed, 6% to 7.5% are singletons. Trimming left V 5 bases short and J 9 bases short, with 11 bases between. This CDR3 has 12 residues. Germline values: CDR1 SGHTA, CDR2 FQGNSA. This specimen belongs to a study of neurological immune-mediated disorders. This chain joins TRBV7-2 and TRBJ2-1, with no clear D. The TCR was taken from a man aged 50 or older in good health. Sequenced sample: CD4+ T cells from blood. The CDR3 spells CASSPGMFEQFF. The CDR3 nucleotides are TGTGCCAGCAGCCCTGGAATGTTTGAGCAGTTCTTC.